This record concerns one T cell receptor beta chain sequence. Its antigen remains unidentified. This entry belongs to a study of cytotoxic CD8 clonotypes in ibrutinib-treated CLL. About the study: Approximately 25 partial and 2 complete responses; at median roughly 67 months, approximately 15 remitted, 12 progressed. General study points: While tracking circulating CD8+ T-cell counts, baseline clonality exceeded that of age-matched healthy donors.

Profiled with immunoSEQ multiplex PCR; TCRdb holds only in-frame clones, not every one. The top ten hold around 21% of the sample, which has 45,000 to 65,000 clones, 75% to 90% seen once. The source is a human donor with chronic lymphocytic leukemia. This material consisted of PBMCs, taken after 24 months of ibrutinib treatment.

The CDR3 protein is CASSPKRGGSSYEQYF. CDR3 nucleotide sequence: TGTGCCAGTAGCCCGAAGCGCGGCGGGAGTTCCTACGAGCAGTACTTC. This rearrangement joins TRBV19 to TRBJ2-7; the match to TRBD2 covers 7 bases. CDR3 length: 16 amino acids. Looked up from germline, CDR1 is LNHDA and CDR2 is SQIVND (reference sequence). The J segment lost 1 base and the V segment lost 6 bases, leaving 12 bases of the junction unmatched.